This TCR beta chain originates from a study of blood T cell repertoires in COVID-19. About the research overall: Sources were T cells, B-cell-depleted T cells, or PBMCs; the material itself was cDNA or gDNA.

In the source study's methods: Scientists estimated how many nucleated cells there were by amplifying reference gene primers. Sequenced by immunoSEQ multiplex PCR; TCRdb stores in-frame clones only, minus some. The V and J calls and the clone size are those of that table, but D and trimming were determined from the DNA. The profile shows fewer than 200,000 clones, 75% to 80% of them singletons. This CDR3 contains 14 residues. From germline, CDR1 is MNHEY and CDR2 SVGAGI. The germline V and J ends were trimmed by 6 bases and 4 bases, with 16 bases remaining between them. The origin of this receptor is a woman in her 70s with acute or convalescent COVID-19. The V gene is TRBV6-5, the J gene TRBJ2-7; the D gene is possibly TRBD1 (6 bases). Sequenced input: peripheral blood. The CDR3 protein is CASRRPGDTYEQYF. In nucleotides, the CDR3 is TGTGCCAGCAGAAGACCTGGGGACACTTACGAGCAGTACTTC.